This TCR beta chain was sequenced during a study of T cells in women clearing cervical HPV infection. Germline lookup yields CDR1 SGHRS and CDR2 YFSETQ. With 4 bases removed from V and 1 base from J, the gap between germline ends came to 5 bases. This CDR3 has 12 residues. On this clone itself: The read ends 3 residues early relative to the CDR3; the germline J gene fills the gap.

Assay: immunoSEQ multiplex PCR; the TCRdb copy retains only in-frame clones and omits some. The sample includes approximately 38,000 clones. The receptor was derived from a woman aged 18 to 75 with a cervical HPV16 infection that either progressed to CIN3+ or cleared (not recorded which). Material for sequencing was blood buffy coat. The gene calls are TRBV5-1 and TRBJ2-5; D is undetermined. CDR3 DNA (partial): TGCGCCAGCAGCCTTCTCCAAGAGACC. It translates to CASSLLQET. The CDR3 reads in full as CASSLLQETQYF.